This T cell receptor beta chain was captured in a study of identical twins. Notes on the study in general: Zero-insertion findings could be partly confounded by invariant cells (MAIT and iNKT cells).

The germline gives CDR1 SEHNR, CDR2 FQNEAQ (reference sequence). V was shortened by 2 bases and J by 2 bases, with 13 bases between the two germline ends. The CDR3 is 15 residues long. Remarks on this clonotype: Its antigen is undetermined.

With template switching, a universal primer site was added, and the cDNA carried unique molecular identifiers. In TCRdb, the 5' RACE reads were re-called with MiXCR into one record per CDR3 protein. The data show some 790,000 distinct CDR3 sequences, about 18% seen once. This sample was shared with a second study, whose subject was T cells expressing NK-cell markers. That paper states: Dominant NKG2C+ clonotypes were found to form about 1.0-7.5% of CD8+ T cells in six donors.

V and J are TRBV7-9 and TRBJ2-7, with D possibly TRBD1 on 5 matching bases. The receptor was isolated from a woman aged 18-29 years in good health. Sequencing used PBMCs. For the CDR3, the DNA is TGTGCCAGCAGCTTAAACTCAGGGAATACCTACGAGCAGTACTTC. This translates into CASSLNSGNTYEQYF. The complete variable domain, with remaining parts taken from reference TRBV7-9 and TRBJ2-7, reads DTGVSQNPRHKITKRGQNVTFRCDPISEHNRLYWYRQTLGQGPEFLTYFQNEAQLEKSRLLSDRFSAERPKGSFSTLEIQRTEQGDSAMYLCASSLNSGNTYEQYFGPGTRLTVT.